Included here is one TCR beta chain sequence, with context. The sample originates from a study of Ad26.COV2.S vaccination and SARS-CoV-2 variants. Here immunoSEQ multiplex PCR was the method, and the copy in TCRdb shows in-frame clones only, minus some. Here the sample spans a few hundred thousand clones, 83% being singletons. Treatment described: 19 received Ad26.COV2.S at low or high dose, single or two shots; roughly five received placebo; per-sample allocation not given. Samples were taken on day 63 after the first vaccine or placebo injection. Germline V gives CDR1 MNHEY, CDR2 SMNVEV (reference sequence). This CDR3 has 13 amino acids. Trimming removed 5 bases from V and 3 bases from J, with 10 bases in between.

The sample consisted of peripheral blood, taken in a trial of Ad26.COV2.S vaccine versus placebo. This sequence joins TRBV27 and TRBJ1-1; the D is unclear. The receptor was derived from a person aged 18-65 years who received the Ad26.COV2.S COVID-19 vaccine or a placebo. This CDR3 reads CASSLTHDTEAFF. In DNA, the CDR3 is TGTGCCAGCAGTCTTACACACGACACTGAAGCTTTCTTT.